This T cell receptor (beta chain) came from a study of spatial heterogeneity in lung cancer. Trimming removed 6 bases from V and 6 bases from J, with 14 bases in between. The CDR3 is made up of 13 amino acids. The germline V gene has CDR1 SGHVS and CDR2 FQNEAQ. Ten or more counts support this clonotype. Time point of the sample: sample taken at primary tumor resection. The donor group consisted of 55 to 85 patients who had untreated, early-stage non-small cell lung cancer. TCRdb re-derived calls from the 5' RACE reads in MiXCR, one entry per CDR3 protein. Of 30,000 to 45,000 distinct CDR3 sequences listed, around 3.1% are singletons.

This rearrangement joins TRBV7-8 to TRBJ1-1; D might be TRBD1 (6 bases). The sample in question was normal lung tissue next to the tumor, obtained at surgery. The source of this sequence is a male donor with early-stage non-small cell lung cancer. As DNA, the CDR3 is TGTGCCAGCAGAGGGAGGGGGGGACCTGAAGCTTTCTTT. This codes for CASRGRGGPEAFF.